This T cell receptor beta chain was captured in a study of beta chain features in type 1 diabetes. Overall study: Similarity in age, gender and cell yields was seen between patients and healthy donors. Overall study results and limits: PCR might favor shorter templates, equally in patients and controls. There was a moderate but significant shortening of TCRB CDR3s in all four CD4+ subsets of Type 1 diabetes patients.

Sorting with CD45RO/CCR7/CD25/CD127/CD95/CD27 yielded naive, central memory, regulatory and stem-like memory CD4+ cells. In this sample, this clone turned up a few times. The target antigen is unknown. CDR1 is LNHNV and CDR2 is YYDKDF in the germline V gene (reference sequence). This CDR3 contains 14 residues. V shed 0 bases and J shed 7 bases, with 10 bases lying between them. Investigators reverse transcribed all isolated RNA, so they sequenced expressed TCRB transcripts. About 3.7 million reads, on average, came from each naive, central memory and regulatory T cell sample. Measured with immunoSEQ multiplex PCR; TCRdb has only the in-frame clones, and not every one. The table has more than 250,000 clones, approximately 16% seen once; the top ten hold less than 0.02%.

What was sequenced was naive CD4+ T cells from blood. The chain combines TRBV15 with TRBJ2-4, with D uncertain. The TCR was taken from a man younger than 35 with type 1 diabetes. The CDR3 protein is CATSRDHSSNIQYF. The CDR3 nucleotides are TGTGCCACCAGCAGAGACCATAGTTCGAACATTCAGTACTTC. The variable domain in full, with the rest retrieved from reference TRBV15 and TRBJ2-4, is DAMVIQNPRYQVTQFGKPVTLSCSQTLNHNVMYWYQQKSSQAPKLLFHYYDKDFNNEADTPDNFQSRRPNTSFCFLDIRSPGLGDTAMYLCATSRDHSSNIQYFGAGTRLSVL.